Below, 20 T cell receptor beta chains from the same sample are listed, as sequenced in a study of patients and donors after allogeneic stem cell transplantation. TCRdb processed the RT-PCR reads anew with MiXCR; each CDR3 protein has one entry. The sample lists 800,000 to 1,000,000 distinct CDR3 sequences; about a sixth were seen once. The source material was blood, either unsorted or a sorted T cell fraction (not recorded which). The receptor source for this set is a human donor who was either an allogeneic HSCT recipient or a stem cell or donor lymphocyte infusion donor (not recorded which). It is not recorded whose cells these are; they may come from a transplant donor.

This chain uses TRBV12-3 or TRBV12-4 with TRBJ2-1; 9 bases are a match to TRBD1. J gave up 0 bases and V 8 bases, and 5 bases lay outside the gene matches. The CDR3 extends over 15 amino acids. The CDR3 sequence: CASYDRGSSYNEQFF. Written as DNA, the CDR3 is TGTGCCAGCTACGACAGGGGGAGCTCCTACAATGAGCAGTTCTTC.

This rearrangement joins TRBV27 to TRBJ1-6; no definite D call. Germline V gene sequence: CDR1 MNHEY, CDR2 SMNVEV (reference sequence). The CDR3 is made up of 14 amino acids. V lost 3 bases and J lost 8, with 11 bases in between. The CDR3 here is CASSFGDWYSPLHF. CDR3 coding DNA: TGTGCCAGCAGTTTTGGGGATTGGTATTCACCCCTCCACTTT.

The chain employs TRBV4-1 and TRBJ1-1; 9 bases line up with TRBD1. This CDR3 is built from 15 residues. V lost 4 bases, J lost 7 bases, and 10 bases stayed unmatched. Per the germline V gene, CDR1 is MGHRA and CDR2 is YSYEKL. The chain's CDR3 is CASSLRQGGSDEAFF. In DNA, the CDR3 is TGCGCCAGCAGCCTCCGACAGGGGGGAAGTGATGAAGCTTTCTTT.

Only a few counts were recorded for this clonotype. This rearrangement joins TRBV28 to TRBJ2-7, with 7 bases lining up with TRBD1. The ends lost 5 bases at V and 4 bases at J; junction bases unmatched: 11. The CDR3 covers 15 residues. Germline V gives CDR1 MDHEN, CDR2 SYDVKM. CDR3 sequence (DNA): TGTGCCAGCAGTCCCTCCCTCAGGGGGTTATACGAGCAGTACTTC. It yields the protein CASSPSLRGLYEQYF.

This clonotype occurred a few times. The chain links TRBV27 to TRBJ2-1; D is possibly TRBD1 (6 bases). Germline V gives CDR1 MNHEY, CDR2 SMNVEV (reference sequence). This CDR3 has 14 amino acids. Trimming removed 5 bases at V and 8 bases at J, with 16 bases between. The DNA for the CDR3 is TGTGCCAGCAGTCCGCCTCGACCAGGGGATGAGCAGTTCTTC. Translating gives CASSPPRPGDEQFF.

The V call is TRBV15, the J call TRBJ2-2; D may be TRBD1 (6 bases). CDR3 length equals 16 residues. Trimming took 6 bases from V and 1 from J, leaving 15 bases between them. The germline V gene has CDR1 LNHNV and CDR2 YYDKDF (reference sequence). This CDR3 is CATSVRGHMNTGELFF. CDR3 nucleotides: TGTGCCACCAGTGTTAGGGGACATATGAACACCGGGGAGCTGTTTTTT.

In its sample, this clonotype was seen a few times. CDR3 nucleotides: TGTGCCATCACCACCCAACCCGGACAGAGAGGACCCACAGATACGCAGTATTTT. It yields the protein CAITTQPGQRGPTDTQYF. The V gene is TRBV10-3, the J gene TRBJ2-3; TRBD1 might be the D (6 bases). Germline V gene sequence: CDR1 ENHRY, CDR2 SYGVKD. CDR3 size: 18 residues. The V end lost 7 bases, the J end lost 2 bases, and 25 bases lay between the germline ends.

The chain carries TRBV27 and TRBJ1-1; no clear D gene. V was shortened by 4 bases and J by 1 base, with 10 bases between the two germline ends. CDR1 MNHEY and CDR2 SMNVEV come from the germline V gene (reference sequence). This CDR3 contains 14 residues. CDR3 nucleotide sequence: TGTGCCAGCAGTTCACCAAAATGGAACACTGAAGCTTTCTTT. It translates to CASSSPKWNTEAFF.

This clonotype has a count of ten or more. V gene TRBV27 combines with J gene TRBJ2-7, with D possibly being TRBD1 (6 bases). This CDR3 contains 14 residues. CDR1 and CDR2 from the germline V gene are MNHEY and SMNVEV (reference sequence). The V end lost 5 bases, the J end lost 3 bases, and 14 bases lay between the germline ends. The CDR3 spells CASSPGQGFYEQYF. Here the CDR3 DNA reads TGTGCCAGCAGTCCGGGGCAGGGGTTCTACGAGCAGTACTTC.

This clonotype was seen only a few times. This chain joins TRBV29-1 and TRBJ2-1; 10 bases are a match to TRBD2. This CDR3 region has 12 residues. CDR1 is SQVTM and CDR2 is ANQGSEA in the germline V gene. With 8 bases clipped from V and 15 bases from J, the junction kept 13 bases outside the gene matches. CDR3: CSYGLADTRPFF. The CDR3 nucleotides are TGCAGCTACGGACTAGCGGACACGAGGCCGTTCTTC.

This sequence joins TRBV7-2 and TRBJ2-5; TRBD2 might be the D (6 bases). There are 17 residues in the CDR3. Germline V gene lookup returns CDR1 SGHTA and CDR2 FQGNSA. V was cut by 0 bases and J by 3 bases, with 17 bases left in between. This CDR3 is CASSLAVRGTFEETQYF. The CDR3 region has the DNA TGTGCCAGCAGCTTAGCGGTGCGGGGTACCTTTGAAGAGACCCAGTACTTC.

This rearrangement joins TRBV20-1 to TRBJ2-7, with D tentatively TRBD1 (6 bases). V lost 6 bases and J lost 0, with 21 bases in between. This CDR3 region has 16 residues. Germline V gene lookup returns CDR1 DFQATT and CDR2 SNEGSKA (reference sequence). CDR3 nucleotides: TGCAGTGCCGCAAGGGGTGGGGGCGCCAGCTCCTACGAGCAGTACTTC. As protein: CSAARGGGASSYEQYF.

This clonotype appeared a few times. This CDR3 is CASSRPGLAYKGYF. As DNA, the CDR3 is TGTGCCAGCAGTCGACCGGGACTAGCGTATAAGGGGTACTTC. The rearrangement links TRBV6-1 to TRBJ2-7; 10 bases agree with TRBD2. V lost 5 bases to trimming and J lost 12 bases; unmatched junction nucleotides: 13. The CDR3 sequence is 14 residues long. Germline loops: CDR1 MNHNS, CDR2 SASEGT.

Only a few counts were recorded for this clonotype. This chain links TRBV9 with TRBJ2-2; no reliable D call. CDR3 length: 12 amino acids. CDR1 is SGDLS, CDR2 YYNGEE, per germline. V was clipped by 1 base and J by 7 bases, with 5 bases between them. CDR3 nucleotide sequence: TGTGCCAGCAGCGTATTCGACGGGGAGCTGTTTTTT. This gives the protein CASSVFDGELFF. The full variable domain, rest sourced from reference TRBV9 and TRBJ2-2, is DSGVTQTPKHLITATGQRVTLRCSPRSGDLSVYWYQQSLDQGLQFLIQYYNGEERAKGNILERFSAQQFPDLHSELNLSSLELGDSALYFCASSVFDGELFFGEGSRLTVL.

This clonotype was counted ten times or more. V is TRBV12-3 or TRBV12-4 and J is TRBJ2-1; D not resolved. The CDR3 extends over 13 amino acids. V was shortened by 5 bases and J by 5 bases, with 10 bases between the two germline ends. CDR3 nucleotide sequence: TGTGCCAGCAGTCCCTTGACCAACAATGAGCAGTTCTTC. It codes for CASSPLTNNEQFF.

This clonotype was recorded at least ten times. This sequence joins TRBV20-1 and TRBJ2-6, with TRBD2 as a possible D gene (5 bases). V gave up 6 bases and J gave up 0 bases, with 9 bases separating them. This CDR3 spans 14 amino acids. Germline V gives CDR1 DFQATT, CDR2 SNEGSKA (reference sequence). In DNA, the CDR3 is TGCAGTGCGATAGCGAACTCTGGGGCCAACGTCCTGACTTTC. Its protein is CSAIANSGANVLTF.

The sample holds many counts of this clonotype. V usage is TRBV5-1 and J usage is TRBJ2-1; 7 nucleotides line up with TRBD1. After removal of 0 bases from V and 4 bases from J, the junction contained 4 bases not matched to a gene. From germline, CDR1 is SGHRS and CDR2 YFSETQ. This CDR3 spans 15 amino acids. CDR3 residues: CASSLGDRKYNEQFF. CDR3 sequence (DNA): TGCGCCAGCAGCTTGGGGGACAGAAAATACAATGAGCAGTTCTTC.

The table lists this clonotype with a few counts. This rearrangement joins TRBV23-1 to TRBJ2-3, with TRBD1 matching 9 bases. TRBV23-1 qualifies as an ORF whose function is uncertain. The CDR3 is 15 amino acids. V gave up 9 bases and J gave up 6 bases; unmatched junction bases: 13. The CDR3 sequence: CASALGTGSPDTQYF. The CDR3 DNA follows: TGCGCCAGTGCCCTAGGGACAGGGAGCCCCGATACGCAGTATTTT.

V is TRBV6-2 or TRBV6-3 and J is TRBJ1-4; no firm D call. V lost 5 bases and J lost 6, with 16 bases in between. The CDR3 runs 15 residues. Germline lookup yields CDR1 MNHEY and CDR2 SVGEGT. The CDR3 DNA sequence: TGTGCCAGCAGTCCGCCGGACTTGGTAGATGAAAAACTGTTTTTT. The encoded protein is CASSPPDLVDEKLFF.

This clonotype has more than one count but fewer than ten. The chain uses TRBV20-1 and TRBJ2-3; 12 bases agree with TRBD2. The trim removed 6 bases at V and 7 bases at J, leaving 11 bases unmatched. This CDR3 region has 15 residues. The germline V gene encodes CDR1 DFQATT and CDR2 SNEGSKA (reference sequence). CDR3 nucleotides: TGCAGTGCCTCTAACCCGACTAGCGGGGGTTATACGCAGTATTTT. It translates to CSASNPTSGGYTQYF.